The 8 T cell receptor beta chains in this list originate from one sample, sequenced in a study of blood T cell repertoires in COVID-19. Some clones are missing from TCRdb's copy, which holds only in-frame ones; the method was immunoSEQ multiplex PCR. The table includes 250,000 or so clones, nearly 85% detected once. Specimen: peripheral blood. The source is a human donor in a cohort sampled during active COVID-19.

The table lists this clone with a few counts. V usage is TRBV28 and J usage is TRBJ1-2, with 10 positions matching TRBD1. This CDR3 has 13 residues. The trim removed 6 bases at V and 6 bases at J, leaving 4 bases unmatched. Per germline, CDR1 MDHEN and CDR2 SYDVKM. CDR3 loop: CASRGTGVDGYTF. CDR3 coding DNA: TGTGCCAGCAGAGGGACAGGGGTCGATGGCTACACCTTC.

CDR3 DNA sequence: TGCGCCAGCAGTGACCTGGGGGACACTTCAACCTACGAGCAGTACTTC. It yields the protein CASSDLGDTSTYEQYF. This chain joins TRBV10-1 and TRBJ2-7; TRBD1 is a possible D gene (6 bases). CDR3 length: 16 amino acids. Trimming took 3 bases from V and 2 from J, leaving 17 bases between them. Looked up from germline, CDR1 is WNHNN and CDR2 is SYGVQD (reference sequence).

This sequence joins TRBV2 and TRBJ2-5, with 14 bases that match TRBD2. The germline CDR1 and CDR2 sequences are SNHLY and FYNNEI. CDR3 length: 17 amino acids. Trimming took 9 bases from V and 5 from J; bases not matched to a gene: 14. The CDR3 nucleotides read TGTGCCAGTCGAACCGGGACTAGCGGGGGTCTTGGCGAGACCCAGTACTTC. Residues: CASRTGTSGGLGETQYF.

With respect to this clone: A junction end diverges from the germline sequence, so it may reflect a read error. This chain uses TRBV7-7 with TRBJ2-2, with D maybe TRBD1 (5 bases). The CDR3 has 16 amino acids. Germline-derived CDR1 and CDR2 are SSHAT and FNYEAQ (reference sequence). The DNA for the CDR3 is TGTGCTAGCAGCTCCCCCCAGGGTTTTGGGACCGGGGAGCTGTTTTTT. Translation: CASSSPQGFGTGELFF.

The chain joins TRBV4-1 to TRBJ2-3; 11 bases map to TRBD2. The germline gives CDR1 MGHRA, CDR2 YSYEKL. The V and J ends lost 0 bases and 2 bases, in that order; junction bases with no gene match: 7. The CDR3 runs 18 residues. As DNA, the CDR3 is TGCGCCAGCAGCCAAGACGCGGCTAGCGGGAGGCCCACAGATACGCAGTATTTT. Translating it yields CASSQDAASGRPTDTQYF.

This sequence joins TRBV5-1 and TRBJ1-4; weak D call: TRBD1 (5 bases). The CDR3 is 14 residues long. Germline V gives CDR1 SGHRS, CDR2 YFSETQ. Trimming removed 1 base at V and 7 bases at J, with 11 bases between. In DNA, the CDR3 is TGCGCCAGCAGCTTGTTAGGGGAAAGTGAAAAACTGTTTTTT. Amino acids: CASSLLGESEKLFF.

In DNA, the CDR3 is TGTGCCAGTAGTGCCCGACAGGGGAGTACGAATGAGCAGTTCTTC. As protein: CASSARQGSTNEQFF. The chain has TRBV19 and TRBJ2-1, with TRBD1 matching over 8 bases. After removal of 5 bases from V and 7 bases from J, the junction contained 10 bases not matched to a gene. The CDR3 length is 15 residues. The V gene's germline CDR1 is LNHDA and CDR2 SQIVND (reference sequence).

This chain links TRBV19 with TRBJ2-2; D is unclear. Germline V gene lookup returns CDR1 LNHDA and CDR2 SQIVND (reference sequence). This CDR3 is built from 15 residues. V was cut by 7 bases and J by 6 bases, with 18 bases left in between. The CDR3 DNA sequence: TGTGCCAGTACCGACCCCCTGACGAGGCCCGGGGAGCTGTTTTTT. This sequence encodes CASTDPLTRPGELFF.